The TCR beta chain under discussion was sequenced for a study of spatial heterogeneity in lung cancer. Whole-study context: Consistent detection of more beta-chain than alpha-chain sequences was observed.

The presence of a unique molecular identifier marked each TCR cDNA molecule. Via MiXCR, TCRdb re-called the 5' RACE reads, giving one row per CDR3 protein. The data show about 86,000 distinct CDR3 sequences, 10% to 15% seen once. As to time point: sample taken at primary tumor resection. The study sequenced unsorted whole RNA from tumor, nontumor lung or frozen PBMC. Samples were donated by 72 untreated early-stage non-small cell lung cancer patients. The germline V gene has CDR1 SGHNT and CDR2 YYREEE (reference sequence). V shed 5 bases and J 7 bases; nucleotides not matched to a gene: 11. This CDR3 has 14 amino acids. Study outcomes and limitations: At tumor resection, ubiquitous expanded TCRs were detected in blood more often than later.

This clonotype was counted ten times or more. The antigen is not known. V is TRBV5-4 and J is TRBJ1-1, with 7 bases aligning to TRBD1. This clonotype was obtained from a male donor with early-stage non-small cell lung cancer. The sequences come from PBMCs, collected at surgery. The CDR3 DNA sequence: TGTGCCAGCAGTCCAGGGGGAATGAGGAGTGAAGCTTTCTTT. As protein: CASSPGGMRSEAFF.